This T cell receptor beta chain is drawn from a study of PD-1 blockade in classical Hodgkin lymphoma. Study-wide context: Nivolumab dosed at 3 mg/kg went to patients intravenously every 2 weeks.

This clone was picked up one time. The V end lost 6 bases, the J end lost 4 bases, and 18 bases lay between the germline ends. The CDR3 consists of 15 residues. Germline V gene lookup returns CDR1 KGHSH and CDR2 LQKENI. Every patient had relapsed following autologous stem cell transplantation, and cohorts differed in brentuximab vedotin exposure. This table comes from immunoSEQ multiplex PCR, and its TCRdb copy is limited to in-frame clones, with some not included. The sample lists over 1,000 clones; over 75% were seen once. The source is a human donor with classical Hodgkin lymphoma. The sample here was peripheral blood mononuclear cells (PBMCs), taken at baseline. The rearrangement links TRBV18 to TRBJ1-1; D is uncertain. The DNA for the CDR3 is TGTGCCAGCTCTTCAGACCATGAAGAGGGCACTGAAGCTTTCTTT. It is translated as CASSSDHEEGTEAFF.